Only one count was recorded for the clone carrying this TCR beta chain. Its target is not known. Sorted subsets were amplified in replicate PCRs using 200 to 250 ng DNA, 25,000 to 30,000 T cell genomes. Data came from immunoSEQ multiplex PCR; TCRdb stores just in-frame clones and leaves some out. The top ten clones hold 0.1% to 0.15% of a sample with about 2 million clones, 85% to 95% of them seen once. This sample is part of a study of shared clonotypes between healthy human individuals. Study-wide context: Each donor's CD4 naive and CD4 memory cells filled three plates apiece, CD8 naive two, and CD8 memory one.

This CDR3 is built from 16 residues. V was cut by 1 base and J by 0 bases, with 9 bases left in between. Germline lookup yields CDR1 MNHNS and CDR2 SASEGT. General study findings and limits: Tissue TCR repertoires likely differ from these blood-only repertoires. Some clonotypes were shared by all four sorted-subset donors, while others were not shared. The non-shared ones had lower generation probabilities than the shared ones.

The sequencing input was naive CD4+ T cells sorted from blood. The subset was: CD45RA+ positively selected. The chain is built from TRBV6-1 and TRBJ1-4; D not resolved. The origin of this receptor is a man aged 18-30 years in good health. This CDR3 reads CASSEVVGSTNEKLFF. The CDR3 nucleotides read TGTGCCAGCAGTGAAGTAGTGGGGTCAACTAATGAAAAACTGTTTTTT.